One and the same sample provided the 31 T cell receptor beta chains below, sequenced in a study of T cell responses to AZD1222 COVID-19 vaccine (dated by TCRdb to 2020 to 2022). According to the study, the label for this sample's time point signals: baseline before first vaccination. Libraries were made using the immunoSEQ multiplex PCR assay. The table was pulled from immuneACCESS by TCRdb, which kept in-frame rearrangements only. Such tables lose some clones; where checked, under half of the loss comes from unresolved V genes, and the rest has no known cause. The sample records about 150,000 clones, around 90% of which are singletons. Around 3.1% of the sample belongs to the ten largest clones. The starting material was peripheral blood, obtained on day 0 of AZD1222 vaccination. The receptor set was obtained from an adult in good health.

The chain is built from TRBV7-6 and TRBJ2-3; 8 nucleotides agree with TRBD1. In germline, CDR1 is SGHVS, CDR2 FNYEAQ. CDR3 size: 16 residues. V gave up 2 bases and J gave up 4 bases; unmatched junction bases: 8. CDR3 DNA: TGTGCCAGCAGCTTAAGTGGACAGGGAGTATCAGATACGCAGTATTTT. It is translated as CASSLSGQGVSDTQYF.

The chain carries TRBV7-6 and TRBJ2-1, with 9 bases fitting TRBD1. J gave up 8 bases and V 5 bases, and 4 bases lay outside the gene matches. The germline V gene encodes CDR1 SGHVS and CDR2 FNYEAQ. The length of the CDR3 is 13 residues. The DNA for the CDR3 is TGTGCCAGCAGCCAGGACAGGGGCGATGAGCAGTTCTTC. Translation: CASSQDRGDEQFF.

This chain uses TRBV7-9 with TRBJ2-7, with 8 bases identical to TRBD1. This CDR3 is 13 amino acids long. V was clipped by 6 bases and J by 7 bases; unmatched bases: 8. CDR1 and CDR2 (germline): SEHNR, FQNEAQ (reference sequence). The CDR3 region has the DNA TGTGCCAGCAGACCACAGGGGGAAGAAGAGCAGTACTTC. Its protein product is CASRPQGEEEQYF.

The chain employs TRBV6-1 and TRBJ2-1; no definite D call. Germline CDR1 is MNHNS and CDR2 is SASEGT. Trimming stripped 0 bases from V and 9 bases from J, with 9 bases between. The CDR3 sequence is 13 residues long. This chain's CDR3 is CASSEAGAREQFF. The CDR3 coding sequence is TGTGCCAGCAGTGAAGCTGGAGCGCGTGAGCAGTTCTTC.

This clone rates as large (0.1 to 1%). This chain uses TRBV27 with TRBJ1-4, with D maybe TRBD1 (5 bases). V was clipped by 5 bases and J by 8 bases, with 18 bases between them. This CDR3 has 15 residues. Germline-derived CDR1 and CDR2 are MNHEY and SMNVEV (reference sequence). The CDR3 region has the DNA TGTGCCAGCAGTCCCTCCCCCGGGGGGAAAGAAAAACTGTTTTTT. Translation gives CASSPSPGGKEKLFF.

The rearrangement links TRBV18 to TRBJ2-2, with D tentatively TRBD2 (6 bases). Germline loops: CDR1 KGHSH, CDR2 LQKENI. Trimming removed 6 bases at V and 0 bases at J, with 14 bases between. The CDR3 spans 16 residues. The CDR3 bases are TGTGCCAGCTCGCGCTCGGGACTCCCGAACACCGGGGAGCTGTTTTTT. Its translation is CASSRSGLPNTGELFF.

This clone showed up just once. The chain uses TRBV28 and TRBJ1-2; a possible D gene is TRBD1 (5 bases). With 2 bases removed from V and 4 bases from J, the gap between germline ends came to 5 bases. The CDR3 runs to 12 residues. The germline V gene has CDR1 MDHEN and CDR2 SYDVKM. The CDR3 DNA follows: TGTGCCAGCAGTTTAGGGGCCTATGGCTACACCTTC. Encoded protein: CASSLGAYGYTF.

This clone was detected once. The rearrangement links TRBV7-2 to TRBJ1-1; no clear D. The CDR3 consists of 14 residues. Trimming took 3 bases from V and 1 from J, leaving 9 bases between them. Germline V gene sequence: CDR1 SGHTA, CDR2 FQGNSA. In nucleotides, the CDR3 is TGTGCCAGCAGCTTGAACCCAGGGAACACTGAAGCTTTCTTT. Translation: CASSLNPGNTEAFF.

V gene TRBV4-1 combines with J gene TRBJ2-3, with 9 positions matching TRBD2. CDR1 and CDR2 (germline): MGHRA, YSYEKL. Unmatched junction bases numbered 5, after V lost 0 bases and J lost 4 bases. The CDR3 is 16 residues long. In DNA, the CDR3 is TGCGCCAGCAGCCAAGAGAGGACTAGCGTCGCAGATACGCAGTATTTT. Amino acid sequence: CASSQERTSVADTQYF.

V gene TRBV18 combines with J gene TRBJ2-7, with no clear D. CDR3 length: 12 residues. Per the germline V gene, CDR1 is KGHSH and CDR2 is LQKENI. V was trimmed by 5 bases and J by 1 base, leaving 6 bases between them. The CDR3 DNA reads as TGTGCCAGCTCATATCAATCCTACGAGCAGTACTTC. Protein: CASSYQSYEQYF.

The chain couples TRBV7-9 to TRBJ1-4; 8 nucleotides match TRBD1. The CDR3 covers 15 residues. The V gene end was trimmed by 5 bases and the J gene end by 8 bases; junction bases not matched to a gene: 10. Germline V lookup: CDR1 SEHNR, CDR2 FQNEAQ (reference sequence). DNA for the CDR3: TGTGCCAGCAGCCAAAGGACAGGGACGGGGGAAAAACTGTTTTTT. It translates to CASSQRTGTGEKLFF.

This clone appeared a single time. The chain links TRBV9 to TRBJ2-5; 7 bases align to TRBD2. V was clipped by 4 bases and J by 4 bases; unmatched bases: 16. The CDR3 contains 17 residues. Germline CDR1 SGDLS, CDR2 YYNGEE. The CDR3 protein is CASSPGEQGGYGETQYF. The CDR3 nucleotides read TGTGCCAGCAGCCCTGGTGAGCAGGGAGGGTACGGAGAGACCCAGTACTTC.

The V call is TRBV5-1, the J call TRBJ1-1; no clear D. Trimming removed 6 bases from V and 2 bases from J, with 14 bases in between. Germline CDR1 and CDR2: SGHRS and YFSETQ. The CDR3 consists of 14 residues. The CDR3 protein is CASKREGLNTEAFF. In nucleotides, the CDR3 is TGCGCCAGCAAACGTGAGGGCTTAAACACTGAAGCTTTCTTT.

This rearrangement joins TRBV19 to TRBJ2-7, with D possibly called TRBD1 or TRBD2 (5 bases each). V lost 6 bases, J lost 5 bases, and 11 bases lay in between. Germline CDR1 and CDR2: LNHDA and SQIVND (reference sequence). The CDR3 runs 12 residues. The CDR3: CASSEGSHEQYF. The DNA of the CDR3 is TGTGCCAGTAGCGAGGGGTCCCACGAGCAGTACTTC.

The chain combines TRBV19 with TRBJ1-1, with 8 bases matching TRBD1. The junction had 6 bases not matched to a gene; V was cut back by 3 bases and J by 0 bases. This CDR3 contains 16 residues. From germline, CDR1 is LNHDA and CDR2 SQIVND (reference sequence). The CDR3 bases are TGTGCCAGTAGTATCGGGGACAGGATAATGAACACTGAAGCTTTCTTT. Translation gives CASSIGDRIMNTEAFF.

The chain employs TRBV18 and TRBJ1-5; D remains unclear. Germline values: CDR1 KGHSH, CDR2 LQKENI. This CDR3 spans 14 amino acids. Trimming left V 6 bases short and J 0 bases short, with 9 bases between. The DNA for the CDR3 is TGTGCCAGCTCTACAGAGCCTAGCAATCAGCCCCAGCATTTT. Translation: CASSTEPSNQPQHF. Looking up the rest from reference TRBV18 and TRBJ1-5 gives the full variable domain: NAGVMQNPRHLVRRRGQEARLRCSPMKGHSHVYWYRQLPEEGLKFMVYLQKENIIDESGMPKERFSAEFPKEGPSILRIQQVVRGDSAAYFCASSTEPSNQPQHFGDGTRLSIL.

This chain connects TRBV19 to TRBJ1-5, with D possibly being TRBD1 (5 bases). Trimming removed 3 bases at V and 0 bases at J, with 12 bases between. Germline-derived CDR1 and CDR2 are LNHDA and SQIVND (reference sequence). The CDR3 runs 16 residues. CDR3 residues: CASSISGLDSNQPQHF. CDR3 in DNA: TGTGCCAGTAGTATCTCAGGGTTGGATAGCAATCAGCCCCAGCATTTT.

Only a few counts were recorded for this clone. V is TRBV6-5 and J is TRBJ2-5; 10 bases map to TRBD1. Losses at the gene ends were 4 bases for V and 4 bases for J; bases not matched to a gene: 0. Germline CDR1 is MNHEY and CDR2 is SVGAGI. The CDR3 totals 13 residues. This chain's CDR3 is CASSWTGGETQYF. The DNA of the CDR3 is TGTGCCAGCAGTTGGACAGGGGGAGAGACCCAGTACTTC.

V gene TRBV18 combines with J gene TRBJ1-5; tentatively, D is TRBD1 (6 bases). Germline V gene sequence: CDR1 KGHSH, CDR2 LQKENI. This CDR3 is 15 amino acids long. V was clipped by 8 bases and J by 2 bases, with 16 bases between them. The CDR3 DNA reads TGTGCCAGCCAGGGGACGGCCGCCGGCAATCAGCCCCAGCATTTT. It specifies CASQGTAAGNQPQHF.

This chain connects TRBV27 to TRBJ1-2; unclear D gene. V lost 5 bases, J lost 4 bases, and 14 bases lay in between. This CDR3 region has 14 residues. CDR1 MNHEY and CDR2 SMNVEV come from the germline V gene (reference sequence). CDR3 residues: CASSPRLESYGYTF. The CDR3 DNA follows: TGTGCCAGCAGTCCTCGACTGGAAAGCTATGGCTACACCTTC.

The chain uses TRBV7-8 and TRBJ2-5; 10 bases align to TRBD2. The germline V gene has CDR1 SGHVS and CDR2 FQNEAQ. V lost 7 bases to trimming and J lost 2 bases; unmatched junction nucleotides: 7. The CDR3 sequence is 15 residues long. CDR3 coding DNA: TGTGCCAGCACCCCTAGCGGGGGATGGCAAGAGACCCAGTACTTC. This sequence encodes CASTPSGGWQETQYF.

The chain employs TRBV3-1 (or the pseudogene TRBV3-2) and TRBJ1-2, with 9 nucleotides matching TRBD1. Germline CDR1 LGHDT, CDR2 YNNKEL (reference sequence). The ends lost 4 bases at V and 4 bases at J; junction bases unmatched: 1. CDR3 length: 13 residues. The CDR3 sequence is CASSPGQGYGYTF. CDR3 DNA sequence: TGTGCCAGCAGCCCGGGACAGGGCTATGGCTACACCTTC.

The gene calls are TRBV4-3 and TRBJ1-4; D is unresolved. Per the germline V gene, CDR1 is LGHNA and CDR2 is YSLEER. Deletions cut 0 bases from V and 9 bases from J, with 14 bases between. The CDR3 has 15 amino acids. CDR3 DNA: TGCGCCAGCAGCCAAGATCGGGGAGGACCCCAAAAACTGTTTTTT. It specifies CASSQDRGGPQKLFF.

V usage is TRBV7-8 and J usage is TRBJ2-3, with D perhaps TRBD1 or TRBD2 (5 bases each). V was trimmed by 6 bases and J by 2 bases, leaving 15 bases between them. Germline CDR1 is SGHVS and CDR2 is FQNEAQ. This CDR3 comprises 15 residues. The CDR3 DNA follows: TGTGCCAGCAGGCCCTGGGACCAACCCACAGATACGCAGTATTTT. Translated, it gives CASRPWDQPTDTQYF.

The rearrangement links TRBV2 to TRBJ2-7, with D perhaps matching TRBD2 (5 bases). Germline CDR1 reads SNHLY; CDR2 reads FYNNEI. Trimming removed 4 bases from V and 6 bases from J, with 10 bases in between. The CDR3 is made up of 12 amino acids. CDR3 sequence (DNA): TGTGCCAGCAGTGCCGGGATGGGCGAGCAGTACTTC. Its protein product is CASSAGMGEQYF.

V gene TRBV5-6 combines with J gene TRBJ2-6; D not certain. Trimming removed 1 base at V and 3 bases at J, with 8 bases between. The length of the CDR3 is 15 residues. The germline CDR1 and CDR2 sequences are SGHDT and YYEEEE. The CDR3 sequence: CASSLTGGGANVLTF. In nucleotides, the CDR3 is TGTGCCAGCAGCTTGACGGGCGGTGGGGCCAACGTCCTGACTTTC.

The rearrangement uses TRBV6-4 and TRBJ1-2; 12 positions agree with TRBD1. The CDR3 is 15 amino acids. J lost 3 bases, V lost 4 bases, and 3 bases had no gene match. Looked up from germline, CDR1 is MRHNA and CDR2 is SNTAGT. As DNA, the CDR3 is TGTGCCAGCAGTGTCGGGACAGGGGGCTACTATGGCTACACCTTC. Its protein product is CASSVGTGGYYGYTF.

The chain couples TRBV6-2 or TRBV6-3 to TRBJ1-6; the D is unclear. Germline V gene data show CDR1 as MNHEY and CDR2 as SVGEGT. V was clipped by 6 bases and J by 7 bases, with 7 bases between them. The CDR3 is 12 residues long. In nucleotides, the CDR3 is TGTGCCAGCAGCTTACAGAATTCACCCCTCCACTTT. This sequence encodes CASSLQNSPLHF.

The chain employs TRBV6-2 or TRBV6-3 and TRBJ2-7; D is uncertain. The V gene lost 1 base and the J gene lost 0 bases, with 1 base spanning the gap. The CDR3 is 12 residues long. Germline lookup yields CDR1 MNHEY and CDR2 SVGEGT. CDR3 residues: CASSYFSYEQYF. CDR3 nucleotides: TGTGCCAGCAGTTACTTCTCCTACGAGCAGTACTTC.

V and J are TRBV6-1 and TRBJ1-5, with D unclear. CDR1 and CDR2 (germline): MNHNS, SASEGT. The CDR3 loop spans 14 amino acids. V was pared by 0 bases and J by 4 bases, with 7 bases between. The DNA of the CDR3 is TGTGCCAGCAGTGAAGCGCCGGAGAATCAGCCCCAGCATTTT. Residues: CASSEAPENQPQHF.

The chain couples TRBV5-4 to TRBJ2-2, with a tentative D call TRBD1 (5 bases). The V gene lost 0 bases and the J gene lost 6 bases, with 12 bases spanning the gap. Germline CDR1 and CDR2: SGHNT and YYREEE (reference sequence). This CDR3 region has 15 residues. This CDR3 reads CASSLERGRAGELFF. The CDR3 DNA is TGTGCCAGCAGCTTGGAGCGCGGCAGGGCCGGGGAGCTGTTTTTT.